This TCR beta chain stems from a study of blood T cell repertoires in COVID-19. Trimming took 8 bases from V and 2 from J, leaving 11 bases between them. The CDR3 has 13 residues. CDR1 KGHDR and CDR2 SFDVKD come from the germline V gene. In the source study's methods: Reference gene primer amplification in the assay estimated nucleated cell counts. This table comes from immunoSEQ multiplex PCR, and its TCRdb copy is limited to in-frame clones, with some not included. That table supplies the V and J calls and clone size; D and trimming were determined from the DNA. The sample yields about 100,000 clones, around four fifths seen once.

The sequencing input was peripheral blood. The source is a man between 70 and 80 years old with active or convalescent COVID-19. The chain couples TRBV24-1 to TRBJ1-1; D perhaps matches TRBD1 (5 bases). CDR3 coding DNA: TGTGCCACCAATAACAGGATTAACACTGAAGCTTTCTTT. Amino acid sequence: CATNNRINTEAFF.